This record concerns one TCR beta chain sequence. CD8 memory comprised CD45RO+ plus CCR7-negative CD45RA+ TemRA cells. The sample originates from a study of shared clonotypes between healthy human individuals. Whole-study context: Three plates each covered CD4 naive and memory; CD8 naive two, CD8 memory one.

Sequencing was performed with immunoSEQ multiplex PCR; in TCRdb, only in-frame clones are kept and a portion is missing. This sample has about 380,000 clones, with 96% found just once. V gave up 7 bases and J gave up 1 base, with 14 bases separating them. CDR1 LNHDA and CDR2 SQIVND come from the germline V gene (reference sequence). This CDR3 region has 15 residues. The material sequenced was memory CD8+ T cells sorted from blood. Subset noted: CD45RO+ cells pooled with CCR7-negative TemRA cells. The V gene is TRBV19, the J gene TRBJ1-3; D possibly corresponds to TRBD1 (5 bases). The receptor was isolated from a man younger than 45 in good health. For the CDR3, the DNA is TGTGCCAGTACCCTATCAGGGAATTCTGGAAACACCATATATTTT. Translation gives CASTLSGNSGNTIYF.